Here is one T cell receptor (beta chain) with its context. This sample stems from a study of shared T cell receptors in the human thymus. Profiled with immunoSEQ multiplex PCR; TCRdb holds only in-frame clones, not every one. The data hold some 700,000 clones, with 88% observed a single time. CDR3 length equals 13 residues. V lost 2 bases and J lost 7, with 11 bases in between. The germline V gene encodes CDR1 MRHNA and CDR2 SNTAGT. These data also featured in a second study, about human thymus T cells. That paper notes: Donor material was obtained from healthy Finnish infants undergoing corrective surgery for congenital heart defects. Surgeons resected thymus tissue during corrective heart surgery. Highly overlapping thymic repertoires in unrelated individuals were reported by related research.

This receptor was obtained from a boy under two years old with a congenital heart defect. This chain joins TRBV6-4 and TRBJ1-1; the D gene is possibly TRBD1 (6 bases). Material: thymocytes. CDR3 DNA sequence: TGTGCCAGCAGTGACCCAGGGACACTTGAAGCTTTCTTT. Its translation: CASSDPGTLEAFF.